A single sample gave rise to the 15 T cell receptor beta chains below, sequenced in a study. TCRdb re-called the RT-PCR reads with MiXCR, one entry per CDR3 protein. The table has about 680,000 distinct CDR3 sequences, 11% to 15% seen once. Sequencing was done on a sample of memory CD4+ T cells from blood. These receptors all stem from a female donor in good health, serving as a healthy control.

This clonotype was recorded many times. The CDR3 DNA sequence: TGCAGTACCATCGTGAGGACTAACTATGGCTACACCTTC. Translated, it gives CSTIVRTNYGYTF. This chain connects TRBV20-1 to TRBJ1-2; D is ambiguous. Germline CDR1 is DFQATT and CDR2 is SNEGSKA (reference sequence). There are 13 residues in the CDR3. V lost 8 bases to trimming and J lost 0 bases, with 13 bases between them.

This clonotype was recorded a few times. This rearrangement joins TRBV7-2 to TRBJ2-1; 13 positions agree with TRBD2. Germline CDR1 and CDR2: SGHTA and FQGNSA. The CDR3 runs to 16 residues. The V and J ends lost 5 bases and 7 bases, in that order; junction bases with no gene match: 8. The CDR3 sequence: CASSPKLAGGPNEQFF. The CDR3 DNA reads TGTGCCAGCAGCCCCAAACTAGCGGGGGGGCCGAATGAGCAGTTCTTC.

The chain employs TRBV5-4 and TRBJ2-7; 10 bases line up with TRBD1. The CDR3 is made up of 19 amino acids. With 7 bases clipped from V and 3 bases from J, the junction kept 22 bases outside the gene matches. Germline values: CDR1 SGHNT, CDR2 YYREEE (reference sequence). CDR3 coding DNA: TGTGCCAGCCGAAGGAGCGGACAGGGGGAAAGCCTAACTCGCTACGAGCAGTACTTC. This encodes CASRRSGQGESLTRYEQYF. Together with reference TRBV5-4 and TRBJ2-7, the CDR3 gives the full variable domain: ETGVTQSPTHLIKTRGQQVTLRCSSQSGHNTVSWYQQALGQGPQFIFQYYREEENGRGNFPPRFSGLQFPNYSSELNVNALELDDSALYLCASRRSGQGESLTRYEQYFGPGTRLTVT.

Many counts were recorded for this clonotype. CDR3 residues: CASSLRYTEAFF. As DNA, the CDR3 is TGTGCCAGCAGTTTGCGGTACACTGAAGCTTTCTTT. J is TRBJ1-1 and V is TRBV12-3 or TRBV12-4, with D unclear. V lost 3 bases to trimming and J lost 3 bases, with 5 bases between them. The CDR3 length is 12 residues.

This clonotype occurred a few times. The chain has TRBV20-1 and TRBJ1-2, with D possibly matching TRBD1 (5 bases). Germline V gene data show CDR1 as DFQATT and CDR2 as SNEGSKA (reference sequence). CDR3 length: 13 residues. V lost 5 bases and J 4 bases, leaving 14 bases between the germline ends. CDR3 DNA sequence: TGCAGTGCTTCGGCCTCAGGGACCTATGGCTACACCTTC. It yields the protein CSASASGTYGYTF.

A few counts support this clonotype. The chain couples TRBV30 to TRBJ1-5; D not certain. CDR1 and CDR2 from the germline V gene are GTSNPN and SVGIG (reference sequence). The CDR3 is made up of 13 amino acids. V shed 4 bases and J shed 0 bases, with 7 bases lying between them. The CDR3 here is CAWTLDSNQPQHF. Written as DNA, the CDR3 is TGTGCCTGGACCTTGGATAGCAATCAGCCCCAGCATTTT. The full variable domain, completed using reference TRBV30 and TRBJ1-5, is SQTIHQWPATLVQPVGSPLSLECTVEGTSNPNLYWYRQAAGRGLQLLFYSVGIGQISSEVPQNLSASRPQDRQFILSSKKLLLSDSGFYLCAWTLDSNQPQHFGDGTRLSIL.

The V call is TRBV4-1, the J call TRBJ2-3; 9 bases match TRBD2. This CDR3 has 17 amino acids. V dropped 0 bases and J dropped 2; count of bases not matched to a gene: 6. Germline CDR1 is MGHRA and CDR2 is YSYEKL. The chain's CDR3 is CASSQDRRGGATDTQYF. The CDR3 DNA sequence: TGCGCCAGCAGCCAAGATCGCCGCGGGGGGGCCACAGATACGCAGTATTTT.

This clonotype was detected a few times. The chain combines TRBV3-1 with TRBJ2-3; 8 bases align to TRBD2. V was clipped by 3 bases and J by 2 bases; unmatched bases: 16. The V gene's germline CDR1 is LGHDT and CDR2 YNNKEL (reference sequence). The length of the CDR3 is 19 residues. The CDR3 coding sequence is TGTGCCAGCAGCCATTTTGCGGGCGGGGGGTCTATTAACACAGATACGCAGTATTTT. Translated: CASSHFAGGGSINTDTQYF.

DNA for the CDR3: TGTGCCAGCAGTTTTTATTCTCTGGGGCAAGAGACCCAGTACTTC. Translation: CASSFYSLGQETQYF. The rearrangement links TRBV27 to TRBJ2-5; no clear D. This CDR3 contains 15 residues. Trimming took off 3 bases at V and 2 bases at J, with 13 bases between the two ends. Germline V CDR1 and CDR2: MNHEY, SMNVEV (reference sequence).

This clonotype turned up a few times. This CDR3 reads CASSPSQGGDTF. In DNA form, the CDR3 reads TGTGCCAGCAGCCCATCACAGGGGGGAGACACCTTC. The chain is built from TRBV28 and TRBJ1-2, with TRBD1 matching over 8 bases. With V trimmed by 6 bases and J by 12 bases, 9 bases remained unmatched. Looked up from germline, CDR1 is MDHEN and CDR2 is SYDVKM. The CDR3 sequence is 12 residues long.

Many counts were recorded for this clonotype. This rearrangement joins TRBV11-2 to TRBJ2-1; 10 nucleotides align to TRBD2. Per the germline V gene, CDR1 is SGHAT and CDR2 is FQNNGV. The CDR3 is 17 amino acids. V shed 0 bases, J shed 9 bases, and the junction held 11 bases outside the gene matches. CDR3 loop: CASSLEIMASGRSEQFF. The CDR3 coding sequence is TGTGCCAGCAGCTTAGAGATTATGGCTAGCGGGAGAAGTGAGCAGTTCTTC. The full variable domain, completed using reference TRBV11-2 and TRBJ2-1, is EAGVAQSPRYKIIEKRQSVAFWCNPISGHATLYWYQQILGQGPKLLIQFQNNGVVDDSQLPKDRFSAERLKGVDSTLKIQPAKLEDSAVYLCASSLEIMASGRSEQFFGPGTRLTVL.

Remarks on this clonotype: An end of the junction does not agree with germline; a read error may underlie this. The chain joins TRBV7-7 to TRBJ2-1; 7 bases agree with TRBD2. Germline values: CDR1 SSHAT, CDR2 FNYEAQ (reference sequence). The CDR3 length is 14 residues. CDR3 region: CASSRGLVANEQFF. CDR3 in DNA: TGTGCTAGCAGCCGCGGACTAGTGGCGAATGAGCAGTTCTTC.

The chain carries TRBV6-6 and TRBJ2-1; the D gene is possibly TRBD1 (5 bases). The germline CDR1 and CDR2 sequences are MNHNY and SVGAGI (reference sequence). Trimming removed 2 bases from V and 6 bases from J, with 8 bases in between. CDR3 length: 13 amino acids. The CDR3, as DNA: TGTGCCAGCAGTTACGTCACAGGCAATGAGCAGTTCTTC. It codes for CASSYVTGNEQFF.

The chain joins TRBV5-1 to TRBJ2-3; 16 nucleotides agree with TRBD2. Trimming at V came to 4 bases and at J to 6 bases, leaving 11 bases not matched to a gene. CDR1 is SGHRS, CDR2 YFSETQ, per germline. The CDR3 is made up of 18 amino acids. The DNA of the CDR3 is TGCGCCAGCAGCCAGGGGACTAGCGGGAGGGCCGCGGATGATACGCAGTATTTT. Its protein product is CASSQGTSGRAADDTQYF.

This clonotype showed up just a few times. The rearrangement links TRBV4-2 to TRBJ2-3, with TRBD2 matching 9 bases. V lost 4 bases and J lost 4; bases outside the gene matches: 12. The CDR3 covers 17 residues. Germline CDR1 reads LGHNA; CDR2 reads YNFKEQ. The CDR3 DNA follows: TGTGCCAGCAGCCGTGAACTAGCGGGTCCGGGAGCAGATACGCAGTATTTT. Its protein product is CASSRELAGPGADTQYF.